This TCR beta chain was recorded in a study of T cell changes during pregnancy in multiple sclerosis. TCRdb's table, derived via immunoSEQ multiplex PCR, lists solely in-frame clones and lacks some. The data hold approximately 63,000 clones, with 85% to 95% observed a single time. Source: peripheral blood, taken in the third trimester of pregnancy. The sequence derives from a female donor in good health, enrolled as a control in a pregnancy study.

The CDR3 reads CAWSVARQGLGVTGELFF. DNA for the CDR3: TGTGCCTGGAGTGTAGCCCGGCAGGGCCTTGGGGTAACCGGGGAGCTGTTTTTT. The chain couples TRBV30 to TRBJ2-2, with a possible D match to TRBD1 (5 bases). The length of the CDR3 is 18 residues. The germline CDR1 and CDR2 sequences are GTSNPN and SVGIG (reference sequence). Trimming left V 0 bases short and J 5 bases short, with 22 bases between.